This TCR beta chain emerged from a study of cytomegalovirus exposure and HLA in healthy donors. Across the study: Earlier work reported roughly 120 million unique TCR beta sequences from 180 million or so T cells.

Study-wide results and caveats: Later work found that TCR association rates differed between HLA loci; DRB1 had the most and HLA-C the fewest.

This clone has more than one count but fewer than ten. The antigen is not known. 13 Jbeta primers and 60 Vbeta primers were used for the PCR. Using immunoSEQ multiplex PCR, the repertoire was profiled, and TCRdb retains in-frame clones only, with some absent. Among a few hundred thousand clones listed, around 65% were seen once. V shed 1 base and J 0 bases; nucleotides not matched to a gene: 7. Germline-derived CDR1 and CDR2 are SNHLY and FYNNEI. This CDR3 region has 18 residues. The material sequenced was PBMCs. The chain uses TRBV2 and TRBJ2-3, with 10 bases fitting TRBD2. This TCR was recovered from a female donor in good health and CMV-seronegative. Here the CDR3 DNA reads TGTGCCAGCAGTGAAGAACCTAGCGGGGGCCCTAGCACAGATACGCAGTATTTT. It is translated as CASSEEPSGGPSTDTQYF.